This T cell receptor (beta chain) was observed in a study of technical replicates of blood from a few donors. Data came from immunoSEQ multiplex PCR; TCRdb stores just in-frame clones and leaves some out. The repertoire holds tens of thousands of clones, approximately 94% seen once, with less than 0.3% in the top ten. Only a few counts were recorded for this clone. The CDR3 runs to 16 residues. Per germline, CDR1 LNHDA and CDR2 SQIVND (reference sequence). V lost 6 bases, J lost 5 bases, and 20 bases lay in between. This chain connects TRBV19 to TRBJ1-5; D might be TRBD1 (6 bases). The TCR was taken from a human donor in good health. The sample was T cells isolated from PBMCs. The CDR3 nucleotides read TGTGCCAGTAGCCCCTTCAGGGGAAAAATATATCAGCCCCAGCATTTT. This sequence encodes CASSPFRGKIYQPQHF.